This T cell receptor (beta chain) was observed in a study of Ad26.COV2.S vaccination and SARS-CoV-2 variants. For the study at large: Of the COV1001 trial arms, the Ad26.COV2.S arm included the donor. Ad26.COV2.S shots went into the muscle once or twice, 56 days apart.

Details on this clone: The target antigen is unknown.

Overall study findings and caveats: Participants given vaccine showed non-spike TCR breadth similar to that of placebo recipients.

Stated treatment: 19 received Ad26.COV2.S at low or high dose, single or two shots; 5 received placebo; per-sample allocation not given. Specimen acquisition occurred on day 63 following the initial vaccine or placebo injection. An adult donor aged 18-55 years was enrolled in Boston. CDR1 is LGHDT and CDR2 is YNNKEL in the germline V gene (reference sequence). The CDR3 is 15 residues long. Trimming at V came to 0 bases and at J to 4 bases, leaving 3 bases not matched to a gene. Produced via immunoSEQ multiplex PCR; TCRdb's table is partial and in-frame only. The table shows roughly 420,000 clones, with around 89% occurring only once.

The TCR comes from a person between 18 and 65 years old who received the Ad26.COV2.S COVID-19 vaccine or a placebo. The rearrangement uses TRBV3-1 (or the pseudogene TRBV3-2) and TRBJ2-5; TRBD1 matches 9 bases. This specimen consisted of peripheral blood, obtained in a trial of Ad26.COV2.S vaccine versus placebo. The CDR3 coding sequence is TGTGCCAGCAGCCAAGATCAGGACAGGGGAGAGACCCAGTACTTC. The encoded protein is CASSQDQDRGETQYF.